This T cell receptor (beta chain) was sequenced during a study of T-cell reconstitution after alpha-beta-depleted transplantation in children. Trimming removed 7 bases at V and 1 base at J, with 8 bases between. The CDR3 is 12 residues long. Germline assignment: CDR1 DFQATT and CDR2 SNEGSKA (reference sequence). The authors prepared the TCRbeta library with unique molecular identifiers. TCRdb reprocessed the PCR reads with MiXCR, giving one entry per CDR3 protein. The sample contains 750,000 to 950,000 distinct CDR3 sequences, approximately 15% of which appear only once. A few counts support this clonotype. Its antigen is undetermined. Regarding the study as a whole: For some patients, TCRbeta diversity was high at day 60 because of recipient T cells and thymic progenitors that survived.

The clonotype originates from a male patient aged 10-17 years who had a stem cell transplant for acute lymphoblastic leukemia, so the T cells may come from the graft donor. The V call is TRBV20-1, the J call TRBJ2-1; D remains unclear. The sample here was PBMCs, mostly from graft donor cells, taken 360 days after TCRalphabeta/CD19-depleted stem cell transplant. For the CDR3, the DNA is TGCAGTGGCCTATCTTCCTACAATGAGCAGTTCTTC. Its protein product is CSGLSSYNEQFF.